The 20 T cell receptor beta chains below were found in one sample sequenced in a study of human T cells and chemical hapten exposure. TCRdb reanalysed the RACE reads using MiXCR and keeps one entry per CDR3 protein. The sample carries about 120,000 distinct CDR3 sequences, approximately 15% recorded once. As to time point: pre-sensitization, week 0. Sample treatment: therapeutic diphenylcyclopropenone sensitization with weekly scalp DPC. Source: whole blood, taken in connection with sensitization to the hapten diphenylcyclopropenone (DPC). These receptor sequences come from a woman aged 18-30 years with alopecia areata. Some clones in this sample may be carry-over from other donors' samples.

The CDR3: CASSLTGNQPQHF. The CDR3, as DNA: TGTGCCAGCAGCCTCACAGGCAATCAGCCCCAGCATTTT. The chain employs TRBV21-1 and TRBJ1-5. TRBV21-1 is a listed pseudogene. The CDR3 loop spans 13 amino acids.

The rearrangement links TRBV28 to TRBJ1-1; D is uncertain. Germline values: CDR1 MDHEN, CDR2 SYDVKM. Trimming pared 6 bases from V and 1 base from J, leaving 12 bases between. The CDR3 sequence is 14 residues long. DNA for the CDR3: TGTGCCAGCAGCCTCCCGACTCGGAACACTGAAGCTTTCTTT. Amino acid sequence: CASSLPTRNTEAFF.

The chain joins TRBV11-2 to TRBJ2-5; 11 bases map to TRBD2. Germline V gene lookup returns CDR1 SGHAT and CDR2 FQNNGV. V lost 5 bases and J lost 2; bases outside the gene matches: 4. The CDR3 length is 15 residues. The CDR3 here is CASSTSGGYQETQYF. For the CDR3, the DNA is TGTGCCAGCAGCACTAGCGGGGGATATCAAGAGACCCAGTACTTC. Filled out from reference TRBV11-2 and TRBJ2-5, the complete variable domain reads EAGVAQSPRYKIIEKRQSVAFWCNPISGHATLYWYQQILGQGPKLLIQFQNNGVVDDSQLPKDRFSAERLKGVDSTLKIQPAKLEDSAVYLCASSTSGGYQETQYFGPGTRLLVL.

The chain combines TRBV7-2 with TRBJ1-1, with D perhaps matching TRBD1 (5 bases). Trimming cost V 1 base and J 4 bases, with 13 bases left between them. The germline V gene encodes CDR1 SGHTA and CDR2 FQGNSA. This CDR3 contains 15 residues. CDR3 nucleotide sequence: TGTGCCAGCAGCTTAGTGACTGTGGGGGGCACTGAAGCTTTCTTT. Encoded protein: CASSLVTVGGTEAFF.

This clonotype was seen repeatedly, ten times or more. The chain employs TRBV5-1 and TRBJ1-1; D uncertain. Trimming took 6 bases from V and 1 from J, leaving 13 bases between them. This CDR3 has 14 residues. CDR1 is SGHRS, CDR2 YFSETQ, per germline. The CDR3 region is CASTKAIQNTEAFF. The CDR3 DNA reads TGCGCCAGCACAAAGGCGATCCAGAACACTGAAGCTTTCTTT.

V and J are TRBV6-2 or TRBV6-3 and TRBJ1-5; 8 nucleotides line up with TRBD1. In germline, CDR1 is MNHEY, CDR2 SVGEGT. The junction had 6 bases not matched to a gene; V was cut back by 5 bases and J by 3 bases. CDR3 length: 15 amino acids. The chain's CDR3 is CASSIHRGANQPQHF. CDR3 nucleotides: TGTGCCAGCAGTATCCACAGGGGGGCCAATCAGCCCCAGCATTTT.

This clonotype was observed a few times. J is TRBJ2-1 and V is TRBV20-1, with a tentative D call TRBD1 (6 bases). Trimming shortened V by 5 bases and J by 5 bases, and 19 bases separated the two germline ends. In germline, CDR1 is DFQATT, CDR2 SNEGSKA (reference sequence). The CDR3 totals 15 residues. The CDR3 loop is CSAPKIQGLNNEQFF. DNA for the CDR3: TGCAGTGCTCCTAAGATACAGGGCCTTAACAATGAGCAGTTCTTC.

This clonotype has only a few counts. This chain links TRBV18 with TRBJ1-3; no clear D gene. There are 15 residues in the CDR3. Trimming cost V 1 base and J 1 base, with 8 bases left between them. Germline V lookup: CDR1 KGHSH, CDR2 LQKENI. The CDR3 nucleotides read TGTGCCAGCTCACCACGACACATTTCTGGAAACACCATATATTTT. This gives the protein CASSPRHISGNTIYF. Complete variable domain (other parts from reference TRBV18 and TRBJ1-3): NAGVMQNPRHLVRRRGQEARLRCSPMKGHSHVYWYRQLPEEGLKFMVYLQKENIIDESGMPKERFSAEFPKEGPSILRIQQVVRGDSAAYFCASSPRHISGNTIYFGEGSWLTVV.

This chain connects TRBV5-1 to TRBJ2-3; no reliable D call. The CDR3 length is 14 residues. V lost 4 bases, J lost 4 bases, and 13 bases lay in between. In germline, CDR1 is SGHRS, CDR2 YFSETQ. The CDR3 DNA sequence: TGCGCCAGCAGCCGTGGTGGTTCATCAGATACGCAGTATTTT. Protein product: CASSRGGSSDTQYF.

The chain joins TRBV19 to TRBJ2-4; maybe TRBD1 (5 bases). CDR1 and CDR2 (germline): LNHDA, SQIVND (reference sequence). With 5 bases removed from V and 0 bases from J, the gap between germline ends came to 17 bases. The CDR3 spans 17 residues. The CDR3 spells CASSPSGQGVAKNIQYF. The CDR3 DNA reads TGTGCCAGTAGTCCGTCCGGCCAAGGGGTAGCCAAAAACATTCAGTACTTC.

This clonotype was observed at least ten times. The chain has TRBV29-1 and TRBJ2-3; D possibly matches TRBD1 or TRBD2 (5 bases each). The ends were cut back, 6 bases at V and 2 bases at J, with 9 bases in the middle. This CDR3 spans 12 amino acids. Germline loops: CDR1 SQVTM, CDR2 ANQGSEA. The CDR3 here is CSVTGTTDTQYF. CDR3 in DNA: TGCAGCGTGACCGGGACCACAGATACGCAGTATTTT.

This clonotype was seen many times. J is TRBJ1-4 and V is TRBV4-3; D possibly corresponds to TRBD1 (6 bases). The CDR3 spans 14 residues. The V end lost 0 bases, the J end lost 8 bases, and 10 bases lay between the germline ends. Germline CDR1 is LGHNA and CDR2 is YSLEER. CDR3 sequence (DNA): TGCGCCAGCAGCCAAGACAGGGGTGACGAAAAACTGTTTTTT. Its protein product is CASSQDRGDEKLFF.

This clonotype was counted many times. The chain links TRBV20-1 to TRBJ2-3, with D possibly matching TRBD2 (5 bases). V lost 3 bases and J 1 base, leaving 11 bases between the germline ends. Germline CDR1 is DFQATT and CDR2 is SNEGSKA (reference sequence). The CDR3 consists of 14 residues. The CDR3 spells CSASGVRGTDTQYF. The CDR3 DNA reads TGCAGTGCTAGCGGGGTCCGGGGCACAGATACGCAGTATTTT.

This clonotype occurred a few times. This chain links TRBV9 with TRBJ2-1; D may be TRBD1 or TRBD2 (5 bases each). Trimming stripped 2 bases from V and 7 bases from J, with 31 bases between. In germline, CDR1 is SGDLS, CDR2 YYNGEE. The CDR3 consists of 20 residues. The CDR3 loop reads CASSVGMGVRAQLPQNEQFF. For the CDR3, the DNA is TGTGCCAGCAGCGTCGGGATGGGGGTCCGGGCCCAGCTTCCCCAGAATGAGCAGTTCTTC. The whole variable domain, filled in from reference TRBV9 and TRBJ2-1, reads DSGVTQTPKHLITATGQRVTLRCSPRSGDLSVYWYQQSLDQGLQFLIQYYNGEERAKGNILERFSAQQFPDLHSELNLSSLELGDSALYFCASSVGMGVRAQLPQNEQFFGPGTRLTVL.

This clonotype turned up a few times. The chain uses TRBV4-3 and TRBJ1-1, with D possibly being TRBD1 (5 bases). The CDR3 is 17 residues long. Germline CDR1 and CDR2: LGHNA and YSLEER. V lost 0 bases and J 3 bases, leaving 17 bases between the germline ends. CDR3 sequence: CASSQDLRRGRDTEAFF. CDR3 sequence (DNA): TGCGCCAGCAGCCAAGACCTCAGGAGGGGCAGAGACACTGAAGCTTTCTTT.

The genes are TRBV28 and TRBJ1-2, with D possibly being TRBD1 (5 bases). The CDR3 is 13 residues long. The V end was cut by 5 bases, the J end by 3 bases, with 10 bases between. CDR1 is MDHEN, CDR2 SYDVKM, per germline. The CDR3 bases are TGTGCCAGCAGTCAGGGTCCACACTATGGCTACACCTTC. This codes for CASSQGPHYGYTF.

This rearrangement joins TRBV20-1 to TRBJ2-7; D is possibly TRBD2 (5 bases). The CDR3 consists of 15 residues. Trimming removed 2 bases at V and 5 bases at J, with 19 bases between. In germline, CDR1 is DFQATT, CDR2 SNEGSKA (reference sequence). Here the CDR3 reads CSARPEGRLANEQYF. The CDR3 DNA is TGCAGTGCTAGACCCGAGGGCCGGCTAGCTAACGAGCAGTACTTC.

This chain links TRBV5-5 with TRBJ2-6, with D unresolved. The CDR3 covers 16 residues. Trimming removed 4 bases from V and 2 bases from J, with 13 bases in between. Germline loops: CDR1 SGHKS, CDR2 YYEKEE (reference sequence). The CDR3 DNA sequence: TGTGCCAGCAGCCTATGGGTCTCCCCTGGGGCCAACGTCCTGACTTTC. It yields the protein CASSLWVSPGANVLTF.

The V and J genes are TRBV20-1 and TRBJ2-5; D is possibly TRBD1 (5 bases). Trimming removed 6 bases from V and 0 bases from J, with 14 bases in between. The CDR3 extends over 14 amino acids. Germline values: CDR1 DFQATT, CDR2 SNEGSKA (reference sequence). Written as DNA, the CDR3 is TGCAGTGCCCGATTAGGGGCCAACCAAGAGACCCAGTACTTC. Its translation: CSARLGANQETQYF.

The V gene is TRBV5-1, the J gene TRBJ2-1, with TRBD1 identical over 8 bases. V dropped 7 bases and J dropped 6; count of bases not matched to a gene: 12. Germline lookup yields CDR1 SGHRS and CDR2 YFSETQ. This CDR3 has 15 residues. Here the CDR3 reads CASGPPGTGINEQFF. CDR3 in DNA: TGCGCCAGCGGACCCCCGGGGACAGGTATCAATGAGCAGTTCTTC. Looking up the rest from reference TRBV5-1 and TRBJ2-1 gives the full variable domain: KAGVTQTPRYLIKTRGQQVTLSCSPISGHRSVSWYQQTPGQGLQFLFEYFSETQRNKGNFPGRFSGRQFSNSRSEMNVSTLELGDSALYLCASGPPGTGINEQFFGPGTRLTVL.